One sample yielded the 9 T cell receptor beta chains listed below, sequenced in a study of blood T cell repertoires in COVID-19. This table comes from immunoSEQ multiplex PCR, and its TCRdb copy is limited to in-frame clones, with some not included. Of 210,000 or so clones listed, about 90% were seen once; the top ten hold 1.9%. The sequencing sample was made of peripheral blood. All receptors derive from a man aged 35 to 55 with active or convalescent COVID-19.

CDR3 nucleotide sequence: TGTGCCAGCAGTCCCAGGGGGGCAGGGCGAGAGGGGAAGACCCAGTACTTC. This encodes CASSPRGAGREGKTQYF. This chain uses TRBV28 with TRBJ2-5; a possible D gene is TRBD1 (7 bases). CDR1 is MDHEN and CDR2 is SYDVKM in the germline V gene. V was cut by 5 bases and J by 6 bases, with 25 bases left in between. This CDR3 has 17 residues.

The CDR3 DNA follows: TGTGCCAGCAGCGGAGACTTTTACGAGCAGTACTTC. It is translated as CASSGDFYEQYF. The chain has TRBV9 and TRBJ2-7; D is unresolved. Germline V gene lookup returns CDR1 SGDLS and CDR2 YYNGEE. V was cut by 3 bases and J by 4 bases, with 8 bases left in between. This CDR3 has 12 residues.

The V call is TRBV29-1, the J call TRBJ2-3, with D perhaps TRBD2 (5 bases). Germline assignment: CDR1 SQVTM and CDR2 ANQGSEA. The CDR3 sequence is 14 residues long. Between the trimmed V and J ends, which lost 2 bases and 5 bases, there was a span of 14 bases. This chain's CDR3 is CSVELGELRDTQYF. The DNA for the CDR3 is TGCAGCGTTGAACTCGGGGAATTAAGAGATACGCAGTATTTT.

The CDR3 DNA sequence: TGTGCCAGCAGTTTAGGGGGCGGGGAGCTGTTTTTT. It specifies CASSLGGGELFF. This chain joins TRBV6-5 and TRBJ2-2; D is perhaps TRBD1 (6 bases). The length of the CDR3 is 12 residues. V lost 4 bases to trimming and J lost 7 bases, with 7 bases between them. Germline V lookup: CDR1 MNHEY, CDR2 SVGAGI.

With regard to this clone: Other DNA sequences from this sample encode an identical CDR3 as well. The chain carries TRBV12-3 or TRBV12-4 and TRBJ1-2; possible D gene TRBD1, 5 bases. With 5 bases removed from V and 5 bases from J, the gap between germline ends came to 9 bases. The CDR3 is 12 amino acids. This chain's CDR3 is CASSGQGYGYTF. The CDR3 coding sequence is TGTGCCAGCAGTGGGCAGGGATATGGCTACACCTTC.

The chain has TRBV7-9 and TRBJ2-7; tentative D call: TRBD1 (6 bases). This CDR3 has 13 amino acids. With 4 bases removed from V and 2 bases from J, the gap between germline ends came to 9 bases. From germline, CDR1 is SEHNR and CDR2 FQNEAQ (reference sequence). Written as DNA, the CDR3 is TGTGCCAGCAGCTACAGGGATACCTACGAGCAGTACTTC. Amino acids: CASSYRDTYEQYF.

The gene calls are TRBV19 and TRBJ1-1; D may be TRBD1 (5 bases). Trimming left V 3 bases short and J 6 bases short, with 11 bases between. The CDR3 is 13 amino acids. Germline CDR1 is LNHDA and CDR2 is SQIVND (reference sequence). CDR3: CASSIGGNAEAFF. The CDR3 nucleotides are TGTGCCAGTAGTATCGGGGGAAACGCTGAAGCTTTCTTT.

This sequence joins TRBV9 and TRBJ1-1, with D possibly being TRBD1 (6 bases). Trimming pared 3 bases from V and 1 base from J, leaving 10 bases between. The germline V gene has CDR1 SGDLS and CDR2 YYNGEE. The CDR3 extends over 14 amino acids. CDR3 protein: CASSARTANTEAFF. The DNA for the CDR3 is TGTGCCAGCAGCGCCCGGACAGCGAACACTGAAGCTTTCTTT.

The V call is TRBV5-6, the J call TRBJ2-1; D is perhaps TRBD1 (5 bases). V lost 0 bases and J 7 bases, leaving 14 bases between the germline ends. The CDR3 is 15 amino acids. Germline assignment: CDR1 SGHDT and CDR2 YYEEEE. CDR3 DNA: TGTGCCAGCAGCTTGGCGCAGGGTATGGGAAATGAGCAGTTCTTC. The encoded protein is CASSLAQGMGNEQFF.